Below are 32 T cell receptor beta chains sequenced from a single sample in a study of blood T cells in healthy people across ages. Sample-barcoded 5' priming and a J-beta primer mix drove a second PCR of about 6 to 12 cycles. TCRdb recomputed calls from the 5' RACE reads with MiXCR, one row per CDR3 protein. The table records around 990,000 distinct CDR3 sequences, approximately 25% of them present only once. These data are also associated with another study on T cells of mothers and their children.

The sequenced sample was blood. The receptor source for this set is a girl between 2 and 10 years old in good health.

The J gene is TRBJ1-2, the V gene TRBV11-3; D not certain. From germline, CDR1 is SGHNT and CDR2 YENEEA. There are 19 residues in the CDR3. Trimming took off 5 bases at V and 8 bases at J, with 33 bases between the two ends. CDR3 residues: CASSPGGIGAISHSGGYTF. The CDR3 DNA follows: TGTGCCAGCAGCCCGGGTGGGATTGGCGCGATTTCCCACTCGGGAGGCTACACCTTC.

V and J are TRBV19 and TRBJ1-6; D gene ambiguous. There are 13 residues in the CDR3. Germline CDR1 LNHDA, CDR2 SQIVND (reference sequence). Between the trimmed V and J ends, which lost 6 bases and 7 bases, there was a span of 10 bases. CDR3: CASRSGTNSPLHF. As DNA, the CDR3 is TGTGCCAGTAGGTCGGGCACGAATTCACCCCTCCACTTT.

This clonotype occurred a few times. This chain links TRBV10-3 with TRBJ2-4; 7 bases line up with TRBD1. With 8 bases clipped from V and 7 bases from J, the junction kept 8 bases outside the gene matches. Germline CDR1 ENHRY, CDR2 SYGVKD. This CDR3 region has 13 residues. CDR3 region: CAIAGTERNIQYF. The CDR3 bases are TGTGCCATCGCCGGGACAGAGAGGAACATTCAGTACTTC.

This clonotype was seen more than once but under ten times. This rearrangement joins TRBV29-1 to TRBJ1-2, with D possibly being TRBD1 (5 bases). With 7 bases removed from V and 4 bases from J, the gap between germline ends came to 13 bases. Germline values: CDR1 SQVTM, CDR2 ANQGSEA. The CDR3 loop spans 12 amino acids. CDR3 loop: CSGGGATYGYTF. Written as DNA, the CDR3 is TGCAGCGGCGGCGGGGCAACCTATGGCTACACCTTC.

The V and J genes are TRBV4-1 and TRBJ2-2, with D perhaps TRBD2 (5 bases). Trimming took 1 base from V and 4 from J, leaving 10 bases between them. The CDR3 spans 15 residues. Germline CDR1 is MGHRA and CDR2 is YSYEKL. CDR3 DNA: TGCGCCAGCAGCCAAGTTCGTGGACTCACCGGGGAGCTGTTTTTT. Residues: CASSQVRGLTGELFF.

The V and J genes are TRBV10-3 and TRBJ1-2; TRBD1 might be the D (5 bases). This CDR3 has 14 residues. Germline V gene data show CDR1 as ENHRY and CDR2 as SYGVKD. Trimming removed 3 bases at V and 7 bases at J, with 15 bases between. The CDR3, as DNA: TGTGCCATCAGTGATCTCCAGGGAGAGGGTGGCTACACCTTC. Its translation: CAISDLQGEGGYTF.

This clonotype was detected a few times. CDR3 in amino acids: CASSSPRTSTYTDNEQFF. CDR3 in DNA: TGTGCCAGCAGCTCTCCCCGGACTAGTACCTACACAGACAATGAGCAGTTCTTC. V is TRBV14 and J is TRBJ2-1; 7 bases fit TRBD2. Germline lookup yields CDR1 SGHDN and CDR2 FVKESK. The CDR3 contains 18 residues. V gave up 5 bases and J gave up 5 bases; unmatched junction bases: 18.

This clonotype was detected only a few times. The genes are TRBV28 and TRBJ1-2; no clear D. Germline V lookup: CDR1 MDHEN, CDR2 SYDVKM. CDR3 length equals 11 residues. With 8 bases removed from V and 3 bases from J, the gap between germline ends came to 7 bases. The CDR3 reads CASLADYGYTF. CDR3 nucleotides: TGTGCCAGCCTGGCTGACTATGGCTACACCTTC.

Concerning this clonotype: Relative to the germline gene, one junction end is altered; a read error may explain this. The chain links TRBV6-2 or TRBV6-3 to TRBJ2-5; 8 bases are shared with TRBD2. The CDR3 length is 14 residues. Germline values: CDR1 MNHEY, CDR2 SVGEGT. As DNA, the CDR3 is TGTGCCAGCAGTTCCATAGCGGGGATGAATGAGCAGTCCTTC. Translating it yields CASSSIAGMNEQSF.

This clonotype was detected a few times. The V gene is TRBV28, the J gene TRBJ2-5; TRBD2 matches 8 bases. CDR3 size: 16 residues. The ends lost 2 bases at V and 11 bases at J; junction bases unmatched: 16. CDR1 and CDR2 from the germline V gene are MDHEN and SYDVKM. CDR3 protein: CASSLRASGLFGEQYF. The CDR3 nucleotides read TGTGCCAGCAGTTTACGGGCTAGCGGGCTGTTTGGTGAGCAGTACTTC.

This clonotype appeared once. This chain uses TRBV12-5 with TRBJ2-2, with TRBD2 matching 10 bases. After removal of 3 bases from V and 8 bases from J, the junction contained 9 bases not matched to a gene. There are 16 residues in the CDR3. Looked up from germline, CDR1 is LGHNT and CDR2 is FRNRAP. The CDR3 is CASGFTSGKVWGELFF. The CDR3 coding sequence is TGTGCTAGTGGTTTCACTAGCGGGAAGGTTTGGGGGGAGCTGTTTTTT.

This clonotype was picked up many times. The chain recombines TRBV5-1 with TRBJ2-7, with D unresolved. V dropped 4 bases and J dropped 4 bases, with 12 bases sitting between them. The germline CDR1 and CDR2 sequences are SGHRS and YFSETQ. The CDR3 length is 13 residues. CDR3 sequence: CASSQGPSYEQYF. In DNA form, the CDR3 reads TGCGCCAGCAGCCAAGGACCGTCTTACGAGCAGTACTTC. The complete variable domain, with remaining parts taken from reference TRBV5-1 and TRBJ2-7, reads KAGVTQTPRYLIKTRGQQVTLSCSPISGHRSVSWYQQTPGQGLQFLFEYFSETQRNKGNFPGRFSGRQFSNSRSEMNVSTLELGDSALYLCASSQGPSYEQYFGPGTRLTVT.

The V call is TRBV20-1, the J call TRBJ1-2, with D unresolved. This CDR3 region has 11 residues. The germline V gene has CDR1 DFQATT and CDR2 SNEGSKA (reference sequence). V lost 1 base, J lost 8 bases, and 8 bases lay in between. CDR3 protein: CSARVGSGYTF. In DNA, the CDR3 is TGCAGTGCTAGAGTAGGATCGGGCTACACCTTC.

This chain connects TRBV9 to TRBJ2-1; D is possibly TRBD2 (6 bases). Germline values: CDR1 SGDLS, CDR2 YYNGEE. The CDR3 runs to 14 residues. The germline V and J ends were trimmed by 2 bases and 5 bases, with 11 bases remaining between them. CDR3 nucleotide sequence: TGTGCCAGCAGCGTCGGGGGATTTAACAATGAGCAGTTCTTC. Translation gives CASSVGGFNNEQFF. The full variable domain, in which reference TRBV9 and TRBJ2-1 provide the parts outside the CDR3, is DSGVTQTPKHLITATGQRVTLRCSPRSGDLSVYWYQQSLDQGLQFLIQYYNGEERAKGNILERFSAQQFPDLHSELNLSSLELGDSALYFCASSVGGFNNEQFFGPGTRLTVL.

This clonotype was counted between two and nine times. J is TRBJ2-3 and V is TRBV20-1; D is undetermined. The CDR3 has 15 residues. V was shortened by 3 bases and J by 2 bases, with 15 bases between the two germline ends. From germline, CDR1 is DFQATT and CDR2 SNEGSKA (reference sequence). The CDR3 here is CSARTNRAFTDTQYF. Here the CDR3 DNA reads TGCAGTGCTAGGACGAATCGGGCTTTCACAGATACGCAGTATTTT.

This clonotype was seen more than once but under ten times. The chain joins TRBV12-3 or TRBV12-4 to TRBJ2-1, with D perhaps TRBD2 (5 bases). The V and J ends lost 10 bases and 9 bases respectively, with 22 bases between them. The CDR3 extends over 14 amino acids. The CDR3 loop is CATRRTQLRGEQFF. In DNA, the CDR3 is TGTGCCACCCGACGGACTCAACTCCGGGGTGAGCAGTTCTTC.

In its sample, this clonotype was seen a few times. The genes are TRBV20-1 and TRBJ2-3; possibly TRBD1 for D (6 bases). Deletions cut 6 bases from V and 0 bases from J, with 13 bases between. The germline V gene encodes CDR1 DFQATT and CDR2 SNEGSKA (reference sequence). This CDR3 comprises 14 residues. CDR3 sequence: CSAALDSSTDTQYF. CDR3 nucleotides: TGCAGTGCCGCCTTGGACAGCAGCACAGATACGCAGTATTTT.

This clonotype has only a few counts. This rearrangement joins TRBV7-2 to TRBJ2-5; a weak D match, TRBD2 (6 bases). Germline V gene lookup returns CDR1 SGHTA and CDR2 FQGNSA. Trimming pared 5 bases from V and 5 bases from J, leaving 18 bases between. This CDR3 is built from 15 residues. CDR3 coding DNA: TGTGCCAGCAGCCGGGGGTCAGGGCTAGTGGAGACCCAGTACTTC. Translation gives CASSRGSGLVETQYF.

The chain uses TRBV13 and TRBJ2-1; TRBD2 is a possible D gene (5 bases). The CDR3 is 13 residues long. CDR1 PRHDT and CDR2 FYEKMQ come from the germline V gene (reference sequence). V lost 0 bases and J lost 9, with 9 bases in between. For the CDR3, the DNA is TGTGCCAGCAGCTTAGGGGAGACTATTGAGCAGTTCTTC. As protein: CASSLGETIEQFF.

The chain couples TRBV6-1 to TRBJ2-5; D tentatively reads TRBD1 or TRBD2 (6 bases each). CDR1 is MNHNS and CDR2 is SASEGT in the germline V gene. The V end was cut by 5 bases, the J end by 5 bases, with 18 bases between. The CDR3 totals 15 residues. CDR3 protein: CASSTNNGGQETQYF. CDR3 nucleotides: TGTGCCAGCAGTACGAACAACGGGGGCCAGGAGACCCAGTACTTC.

Comment on this clonotype: Its ends do not fully match the called genes, so a read error is possible. V is TRBV4-3 and J is TRBJ2-5, with D possibly being TRBD1 or TRBD2 (6 bases each). The CDR3 runs to 15 residues. CDR1 and CDR2 (germline): LGHNA, YSLEER. In nucleotides, the CDR3 is TGTGCCAGCAGCCAAGATGGAGGGGGGCAAGAGACCCAGTACTTC. This sequence encodes CASSQDGGGQETQYF.

This sequence joins TRBV29-1 and TRBJ2-7; D is perhaps TRBD1 or TRBD2 (5 bases each). This CDR3 is built from 12 residues. The V and J ends lost 7 bases and 5 bases respectively, with 15 bases between them. The germline CDR1 and CDR2 sequences are SQVTM and ANQGSEA. The CDR3, as DNA: TGCAGCGGCCGGGACGCCCCCAACGAGCAGTACTTC. It yields the protein CSGRDAPNEQYF.

The sample holds a few counts of this clonotype. This rearrangement joins TRBV7-8 to TRBJ2-5, with TRBD2 as a possible D gene (6 bases). Gene TRBJ2-7 matches the end of the DNA better, so the J call may be wrong. The CDR3 loop spans 15 amino acids. The V gene's germline CDR1 is SGHVS and CDR2 FQNEAQ. The CDR3 DNA reads TGTGCCAGCAGCTTGATCGTCGGGACTTTCTACGAGCAGTACTTC. Its protein product is CASSLIVGTFYEQYF.

A few counts support this clonotype. The chain combines TRBV28 with TRBJ1-2; no clear D gene. Germline V lookup: CDR1 MDHEN, CDR2 SYDVKM. The CDR3 consists of 13 residues. The V end lost 4 bases, the J end lost 9 bases, and 15 bases lay between the germline ends. CDR3 coding DNA: TGTGCCAGCAGTTCCGGCCTTGGGAGGAGCTACACCTTC. Protein sequence: CASSSGLGRSYTF.

The V gene is TRBV2, the J gene TRBJ1-4, with D uncertain. Germline loops: CDR1 SNHLY, CDR2 FYNNEI. The CDR3 has 14 amino acids. The V end lost 4 bases, the J end lost 7 bases, and 13 bases lay between the germline ends. CDR3 residues: CASSAVGDPEKLFF. CDR3 sequence (DNA): TGTGCCAGCAGTGCCGTCGGGGATCCTGAAAAACTGTTTTTT.

This clonotype was recorded a few times. This chain uses TRBV21-1 with TRBJ2-5. TRBV21-1 is a known pseudogene. The CDR3 totals 12 residues. This CDR3 is CASSYAWETQYF. CDR3 sequence (DNA): TGTGCCAGCAGCTACGCCTGGGAGACCCAGTACTTC.

This clonotype was counted a few times. The rearrangement links TRBV10-3 to TRBJ2-6, with 7 bases identical to TRBD1. Germline V gene lookup returns CDR1 ENHRY and CDR2 SYGVKD. This CDR3 has 16 amino acids. V lost 6 bases and J lost 1; bases outside the gene matches: 6. DNA for the CDR3: TGTGCCATCAGCCCGGGACAGCAGTCTGGGGCCAACGTCCTGACTTTC. It specifies CAISPGQQSGANVLTF.

The chain uses TRBV7-9 and TRBJ2-7, with 9 bases identical to TRBD2. Germline values: CDR1 SEHNR, CDR2 FQNEAQ (reference sequence). With V trimmed by 5 bases and J by 6 bases, 14 bases remained unmatched. The CDR3 covers 16 residues. The CDR3 DNA reads TGTGCCAGCAGCCCTATACCAGGGACTAGCTTACGCGAGCAGTACTTC. Residues: CASSPIPGTSLREQYF.

This clonotype was detected once. The V gene is TRBV5-1, the J gene TRBJ2-5; 8 nucleotides align to TRBD1. The end of the DNA aligns better with TRBJ2-7, so the J call may be wrong. Germline CDR1 SGHRS, CDR2 YFSETQ. The CDR3 spans 15 residues. Written as DNA, the CDR3 is TGCGCCAGCAGCTTGTTGCCAGGGGGCTTTTACGAGCAGTACTTC. It encodes CASSLLPGGFYEQYF.

This rearrangement joins TRBV6-6 to TRBJ2-1, with TRBD2 matching 8 bases. This CDR3 region has 15 residues. The junction had 7 bases not matched to a gene; V was cut back by 0 bases and J by 9 bases. Germline CDR1 and CDR2: MNHNY and SVGAGI (reference sequence). CDR3 nucleotide sequence: TGTGCCAGCAGTTACTCCGGACTAGCTGGTGGTGAGCAGTTCTTC. It specifies CASSYSGLAGGEQFF.

As for this clonotype: The CDR3 does not close with the conserved phenylalanine or tryptophan, likely indicating a read error. The rearrangement links TRBV4-3 to TRBJ2-7; 7 bases line up with TRBD1. The end of the DNA is better explained by TRBJ2-5, so the J call may be wrong. The CDR3 is made up of 15 amino acids. Per the germline V gene, CDR1 is LGHNA and CDR2 is YSLEER. The CDR3 sequence is CASSQGTGQRETQYL. The CDR3 DNA sequence: TGCGCCAGCAGCCAAGGAACGGGACAGAGAGAGACCCAGTACCTC.

On this clonotype: Given the absence of the conserved phenylalanine or tryptophan at the CDR3 end, a read error is likely. This chain uses TRBV12-3 or TRBV12-4 with TRBJ2-3; TRBD1 is a possible D gene (6 bases). V was clipped by 4 bases and J by 4 bases, with 18 bases between them. The CDR3 loop spans 16 amino acids. Here the CDR3 reads CASSSIGRGNADTQYS. CDR3 nucleotides: TGTGCCAGCAGTTCTATTGGCAGGGGAAACGCAGATACGCAGTATTCT.